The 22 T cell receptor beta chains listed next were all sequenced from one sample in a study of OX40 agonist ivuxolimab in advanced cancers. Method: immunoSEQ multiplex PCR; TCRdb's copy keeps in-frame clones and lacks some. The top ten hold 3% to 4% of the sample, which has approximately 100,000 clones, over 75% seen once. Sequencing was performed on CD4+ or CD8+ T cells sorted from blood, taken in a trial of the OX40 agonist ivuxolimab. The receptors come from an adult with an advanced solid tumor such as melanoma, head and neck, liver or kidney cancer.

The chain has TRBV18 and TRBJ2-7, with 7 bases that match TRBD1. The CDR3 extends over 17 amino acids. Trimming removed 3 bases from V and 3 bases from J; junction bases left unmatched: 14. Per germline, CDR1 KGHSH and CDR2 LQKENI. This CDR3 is CASSPVLTGANDYEQYF. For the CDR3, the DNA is TGTGCCAGCTCACCGGTATTAACAGGGGCCAACGACTACGAGCAGTACTTC.

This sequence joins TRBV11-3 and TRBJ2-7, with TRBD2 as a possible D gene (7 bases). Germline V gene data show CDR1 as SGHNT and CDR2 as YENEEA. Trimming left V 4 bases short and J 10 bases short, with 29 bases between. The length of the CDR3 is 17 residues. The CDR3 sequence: CASSSYWPEGGAGLQYF. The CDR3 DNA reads TGTGCCAGCAGCTCTTATTGGCCGGAGGGGGGGGCAGGCTTACAGTACTTC.

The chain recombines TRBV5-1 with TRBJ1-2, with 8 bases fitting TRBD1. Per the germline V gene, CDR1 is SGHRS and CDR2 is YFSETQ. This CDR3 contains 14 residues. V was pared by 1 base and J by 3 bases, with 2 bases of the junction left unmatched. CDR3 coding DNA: TGCGCCAGCAGCTTGTCAGGGGGCGACTATGGCTACACCTTC. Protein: CASSLSGGDYGYTF.

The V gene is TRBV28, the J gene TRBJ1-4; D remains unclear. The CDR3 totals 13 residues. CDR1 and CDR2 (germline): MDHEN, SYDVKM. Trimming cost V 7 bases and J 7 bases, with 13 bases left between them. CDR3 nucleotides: TGTGCCAGCAAAACTGGGGTCGGTGAAAAACTGTTTTTT. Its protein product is CASKTGVGEKLFF.

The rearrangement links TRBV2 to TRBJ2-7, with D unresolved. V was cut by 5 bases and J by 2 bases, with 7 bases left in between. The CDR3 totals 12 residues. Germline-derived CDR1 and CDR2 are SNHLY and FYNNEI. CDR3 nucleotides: TGTGCCAGCAGTTTCAATGCCTACGAGCAGTACTTC. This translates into CASSFNAYEQYF.

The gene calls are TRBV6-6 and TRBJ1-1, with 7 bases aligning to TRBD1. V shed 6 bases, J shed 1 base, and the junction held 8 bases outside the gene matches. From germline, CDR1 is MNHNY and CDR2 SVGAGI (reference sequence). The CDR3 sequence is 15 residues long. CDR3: CASRSEQGTNTEAFF. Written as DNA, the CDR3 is TGTGCCAGCAGGTCCGAACAGGGGACGAACACTGAAGCTTTCTTT.

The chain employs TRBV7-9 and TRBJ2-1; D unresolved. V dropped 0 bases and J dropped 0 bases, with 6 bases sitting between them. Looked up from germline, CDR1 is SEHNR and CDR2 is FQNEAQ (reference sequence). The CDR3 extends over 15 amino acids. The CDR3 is CASSLAGLSYNEQFF. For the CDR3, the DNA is TGTGCCAGCAGCTTAGCAGGGCTCTCCTACAATGAGCAGTTCTTC.

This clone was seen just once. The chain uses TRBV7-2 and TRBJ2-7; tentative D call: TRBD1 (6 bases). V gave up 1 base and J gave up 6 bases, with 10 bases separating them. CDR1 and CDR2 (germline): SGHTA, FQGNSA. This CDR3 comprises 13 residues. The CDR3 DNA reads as TGTGCCAGCAGCTTAGATATACAGGGCGAGCAGTACTTC. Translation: CASSLDIQGEQYF.

Here the CDR3 DNA reads TGTGCCAGCAGGCCGCAGGTCGCGGACTATGGCTACACCTTC. Protein sequence: CASRPQVADYGYTF. The chain joins TRBV2 to TRBJ1-2; no firm D call. The CDR3 length is 14 residues. V gave up 6 bases and J gave up 3 bases, with 14 bases separating them. Germline V gives CDR1 SNHLY, CDR2 FYNNEI.

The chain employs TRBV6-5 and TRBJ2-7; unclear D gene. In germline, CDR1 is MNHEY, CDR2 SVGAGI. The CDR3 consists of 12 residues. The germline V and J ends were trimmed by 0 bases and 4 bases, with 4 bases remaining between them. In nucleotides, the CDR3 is TGTGCCAGCAGTTACTCTCCGTACGAGCAGTACTTC. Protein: CASSYSPYEQYF.

CDR3 loop: CASSLNYGYTF. The CDR3, as DNA: TGTGCCAGCAGCTTAAACTATGGCTACACCTTC. This chain joins TRBV7-9 and TRBJ1-2; D is unresolved. V lost 2 bases and J 2 bases, leaving 0 bases between the germline ends. The CDR3 runs to 11 residues. The germline CDR1 and CDR2 sequences are SEHNR and FQNEAQ (reference sequence).

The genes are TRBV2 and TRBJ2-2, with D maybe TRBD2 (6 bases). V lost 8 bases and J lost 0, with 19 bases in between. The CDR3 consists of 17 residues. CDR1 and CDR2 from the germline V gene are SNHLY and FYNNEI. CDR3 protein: CASGGDLKFANTGELFF. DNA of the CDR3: TGTGCCAGCGGAGGGGACTTGAAATTCGCGAACACCGGGGAGCTGTTTTTT.

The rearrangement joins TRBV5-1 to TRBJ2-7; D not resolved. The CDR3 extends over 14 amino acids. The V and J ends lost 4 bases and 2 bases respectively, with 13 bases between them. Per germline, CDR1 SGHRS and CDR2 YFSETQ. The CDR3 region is CASSTLFGTYEQYF. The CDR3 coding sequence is TGCGCCAGCAGCACCCTCTTTGGCACCTACGAGCAGTACTTC.

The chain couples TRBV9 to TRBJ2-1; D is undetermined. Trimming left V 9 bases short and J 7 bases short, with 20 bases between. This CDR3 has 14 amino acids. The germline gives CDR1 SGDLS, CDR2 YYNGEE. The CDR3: CATRTVACMNEQFF. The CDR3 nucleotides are TGTGCCACCCGGACGGTGGCGTGTATGAATGAGCAGTTCTTC.

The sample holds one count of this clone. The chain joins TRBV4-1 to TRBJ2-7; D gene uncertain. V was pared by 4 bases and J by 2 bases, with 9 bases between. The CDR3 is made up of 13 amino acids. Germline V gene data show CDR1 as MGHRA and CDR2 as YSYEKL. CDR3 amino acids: CASSLPGAYEQYF. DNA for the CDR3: TGCGCCAGCAGCCTACCCGGCGCCTACGAGCAGTACTTC.

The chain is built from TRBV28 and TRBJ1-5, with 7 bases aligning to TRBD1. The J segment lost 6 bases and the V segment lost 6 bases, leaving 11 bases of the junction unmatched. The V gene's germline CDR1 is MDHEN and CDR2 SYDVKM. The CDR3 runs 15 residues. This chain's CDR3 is CASSSLGNRGQPQHF. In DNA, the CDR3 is TGTGCCAGCAGCTCGCTGGGCAACAGGGGTCAGCCCCAGCATTTT.

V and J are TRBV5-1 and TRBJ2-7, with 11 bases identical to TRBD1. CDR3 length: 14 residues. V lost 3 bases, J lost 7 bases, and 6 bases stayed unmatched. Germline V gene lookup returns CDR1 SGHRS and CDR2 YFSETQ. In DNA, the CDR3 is TGCGCCAGCAGCTACGGACAGGGGGCGCGAGAGCAGTACTTC. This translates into CASSYGQGAREQYF.

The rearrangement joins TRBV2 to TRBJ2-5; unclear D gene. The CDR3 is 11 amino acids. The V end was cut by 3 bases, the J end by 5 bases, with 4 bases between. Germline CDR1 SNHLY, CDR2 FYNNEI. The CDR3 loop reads CASSDGETQYF. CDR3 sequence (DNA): TGTGCCAGCAGTGATGGGGAGACCCAGTACTTC.

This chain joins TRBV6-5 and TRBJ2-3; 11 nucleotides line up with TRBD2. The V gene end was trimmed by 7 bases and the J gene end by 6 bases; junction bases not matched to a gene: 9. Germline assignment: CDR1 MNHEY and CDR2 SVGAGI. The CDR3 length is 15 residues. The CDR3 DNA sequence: TGTGCCAGCAAGACTAGCGGGGATGAGATGGATACGCAGTATTTT. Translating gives CASKTSGDEMDTQYF.

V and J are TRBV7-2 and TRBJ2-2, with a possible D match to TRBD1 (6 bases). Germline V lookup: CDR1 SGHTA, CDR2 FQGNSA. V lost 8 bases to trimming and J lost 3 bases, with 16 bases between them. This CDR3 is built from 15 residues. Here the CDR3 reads CASHTGDTYTGELFF. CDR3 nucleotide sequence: TGTGCCAGCCACACTGGGGACACATACACCGGGGAGCTGTTTTTT.

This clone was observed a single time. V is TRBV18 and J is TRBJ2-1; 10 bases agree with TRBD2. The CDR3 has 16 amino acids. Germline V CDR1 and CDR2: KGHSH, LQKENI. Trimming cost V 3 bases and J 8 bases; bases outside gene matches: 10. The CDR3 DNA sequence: TGTGCCAGCTCACCTACCACTAGCGGGACTACGGATGAGCAGTTCTTC. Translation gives CASSPTTSGTTDEQFF.

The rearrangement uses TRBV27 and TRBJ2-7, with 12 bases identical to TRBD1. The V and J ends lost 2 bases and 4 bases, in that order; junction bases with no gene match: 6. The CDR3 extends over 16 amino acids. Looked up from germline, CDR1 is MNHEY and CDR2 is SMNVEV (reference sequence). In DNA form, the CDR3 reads TGTGCCAGCAGTTTACTTGGGGGACAGGGGGCATACGAGCAGTACTTC. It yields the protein CASSLLGGQGAYEQYF.